One sample yielded the 21 T cell receptor beta chains listed below, sequenced in a study of identical twins. Each CDR3 protein is one row after TCRdb ran MiXCR on the 5' RACE reads. This sample carries approximately 280,000 distinct CDR3 sequences, about 8.3% of them seen once, and the ten largest clones take less than 2.5%. These data were likewise used in another study, on yellow fever vaccine responses in identical twins.

The specimen was memory (CD45RO+) T cells sorted from blood. The receptors derive from a woman between 18 and 30 years old in good health.

This clonotype was seen a handful of times. The V call is TRBV6-1, the J call TRBJ2-3, with TRBD2 matching over 8 bases. Germline V gene sequence: CDR1 MNHNS, CDR2 SASEGT. J was trimmed by 5 bases and V by 9 bases; bases with no gene match: 22. This CDR3 has 18 amino acids. CDR3 residues: CASQGAWGSGGRGDTQYF. CDR3 bases: TGTGCCAGTCAAGGTGCCTGGGGGAGCGGGGGCCGCGGAGATACGCAGTATTTT.

This rearrangement joins TRBV3-1 to TRBJ2-5, with D maybe TRBD2 (7 bases). Germline loops: CDR1 LGHDT, CDR2 YNNKEL (reference sequence). Between the trimmed V and J ends, which lost 6 bases and 0 bases, there was a span of 17 bases. CDR3 length: 16 residues. CDR3 amino acids: CASRNKGGGNQETQYF. Written as DNA, the CDR3 is TGTGCCAGCAGGAACAAAGGCGGGGGCAACCAAGAGACCCAGTACTTC.

Only one count was recorded for this clonotype. V is TRBV20-1 and J is TRBJ2-3; D is undetermined. Germline V CDR1 and CDR2: DFQATT, SNEGSKA (reference sequence). V lost 8 bases and J lost 2, with 14 bases in between. The CDR3 totals 13 residues. DNA of the CDR3: TGCAGTCCTGATCTAGTTCTCACAGATACGCAGTATTTT. It encodes CSPDLVLTDTQYF.

The V and J genes are TRBV5-1 and TRBJ2-7; 7 nucleotides line up with TRBD1. Germline trimming cut 0 bases from V and 7 bases from J; bases unmatched to any gene: 4. The CDR3 totals 13 residues. Per germline, CDR1 SGHRS and CDR2 YFSETQ. The CDR3, as DNA: TGCGCCAGCAGCTTGGACAGGGGCGGTGAGCAGTACGTC. This encodes CASSLDRGGEQYV.

The table lists this clonotype with a few counts. The chain recombines TRBV2 with TRBJ1-3; D remains ambiguous. Germline values: CDR1 SNHLY, CDR2 FYNNEI. V dropped 1 base and J dropped 0 bases, with 7 bases sitting between them. The CDR3 totals 15 residues. The CDR3 protein is CASSEGILSGNTIYF. The CDR3 nucleotides read TGTGCCAGCAGTGAAGGAATCCTCTCTGGAAACACCATATATTTT.

This clonotype was detected only a few times. This sequence joins TRBV7-9 and TRBJ2-7; 9 bases match TRBD1. CDR3 length: 16 amino acids. CDR1 and CDR2 (germline): SEHNR, FQNEAQ (reference sequence). J was trimmed by 2 bases and V by 5 bases; bases with no gene match: 10. The CDR3 here is CASSLTPGQGPYEQYV. The CDR3 DNA reads TGTGCCAGCAGCCTGACGCCGGGACAGGGCCCCTACGAGCAGTACGTC.

The V gene is TRBV18, the J gene TRBJ2-7, with 7 bases matching TRBD1. The germline CDR1 and CDR2 sequences are KGHSH and LQKENI. The CDR3 consists of 12 residues. Germline trimming cut 6 bases from V and 5 bases from J; bases unmatched to any gene: 4. The CDR3 loop is CASSRQGHEQYF. The CDR3 DNA reads TGTGCCAGCTCGCGACAGGGACACGAGCAGTACTTC. Full variable domain (rest looked up from reference TRBV18 and TRBJ2-7): NAGVMQNPRHLVRRRGQEARLRCSPMKGHSHVYWYRQLPEEGLKFMVYLQKENIIDESGMPKERFSAEFPKEGPSILRIQQVVRGDSAAYFCASSRQGHEQYFGPGTRLTVT.

This clonotype was found many times. J is TRBJ2-1 and V is TRBV6-5; TRBD1 agrees at 7 bases. Germline loops: CDR1 MNHEY, CDR2 SVGAGI. J was trimmed by 9 bases and V by 0 bases; bases with no gene match: 17. This CDR3 region has 18 residues. The CDR3 spells CASSYSATGAGQSREQFF. For the CDR3, the DNA is TGTGCCAGCAGTTACTCGGCTACAGGGGCCGGCCAATCACGTGAGCAGTTCTTC.

The chain joins TRBV24-1 to TRBJ2-5; D might be TRBD1 (6 bases). Trimming took off 3 bases at V and 4 bases at J, with 17 bases between the two ends. Per germline, CDR1 KGHDR and CDR2 SFDVKD. This CDR3 spans 16 amino acids. The CDR3 is CATSDPGATKPETQYF. The CDR3 DNA follows: TGTGCCACCAGTGATCCAGGGGCCACCAAACCAGAGACCCAGTACTTC.

This clonotype was counted many times. The V and J genes are TRBV27 and TRBJ1-5; TRBD1 might be the D (5 bases). This CDR3 is 12 amino acids long. V lost 11 bases and J lost 2, with 10 bases in between. CDR1 and CDR2 from the germline V gene are MNHEY and SMNVEV (reference sequence). The DNA for the CDR3 is TGTGCCGGACACGAGGGCAATCAGCCCCAGCATTTT. Protein: CAGHEGNQPQHF.

This clonotype was counted many times. This chain connects TRBV20-1 to TRBJ2-1; TRBD2 matches at 10 bases. V lost 0 bases and J lost 6; bases outside the gene matches: 8. Per the germline V gene, CDR1 is DFQATT and CDR2 is SNEGSKA (reference sequence). CDR3 length: 16 residues. The DNA of the CDR3 is TGCAGTGCTAGAGATGAGCGGGAGGGCCGGGGCAATGAGCAGTTCTTC. Translated: CSARDEREGRGNEQFF.

This clonotype was observed at least ten times. The chain links TRBV4-2 to TRBJ2-6; 8 nucleotides align to TRBD2. Per germline, CDR1 LGHNA and CDR2 YNFKEQ. J was trimmed by 1 base and V by 2 bases; bases with no gene match: 7. The CDR3 totals 18 residues. CDR3 bases: TGTGCCAGCAGCCAACAAGAGGCGGGAGGATCTGGGGCCAACGTCCTGACTTTC. It codes for CASSQQEAGGSGANVLTF.

At least ten counts were recorded for this clonotype. The chain uses TRBV5-4 and TRBJ2-1, with TRBD2 matching over 10 bases. Germline loops: CDR1 SGHNT, CDR2 YYREEE (reference sequence). With 1 base clipped from V and 4 bases from J, the junction kept 2 bases outside the gene matches. The CDR3 consists of 15 residues. CDR3 loop: CASSLRTSGYNEQFF. The CDR3 nucleotides read TGTGCCAGCAGCTTGAGGACTAGCGGATACAATGAGCAGTTCTTC.

This clonotype was counted at least ten times. The chain joins TRBV12-3 or TRBV12-4 to TRBJ2-7; D remains unclear. The CDR3 has 14 amino acids. Trimming removed 5 bases from V and 1 base from J, with 12 bases in between. CDR3 nucleotides: TGTGCCAGCAGTACCCCCCTAAGGTCCTACGAGCAGTACTTC. Protein: CASSTPLRSYEQYF.

The chain carries TRBV29-1 and TRBJ2-5; D is unclear. The germline V and J ends were trimmed by 5 bases and 2 bases, with 12 bases remaining between them. This CDR3 has 13 residues. Germline lookup yields CDR1 SQVTM and CDR2 ANQGSEA. CDR3 region: CSVSPRRQETQYF. The DNA for the CDR3 is TGCAGCGTTTCACCTCGCAGGCAAGAGACCCAGTACTTC.

The chain links TRBV5-6 to TRBJ2-7; D tentatively reads TRBD1 or TRBD2 (5 bases each). Germline values: CDR1 SGHDT, CDR2 YYEEEE. V dropped 4 bases and J dropped 7 bases, with 24 bases sitting between them. The CDR3 totals 16 residues. DNA for the CDR3: TGTGCCAGCAGCCGCCTCGGGACCCTGGGCGAGAGGGAGCAGTACGTC. The encoded protein is CASSRLGTLGEREQYV.

This clonotype appeared many times. This chain links TRBV4-2 with TRBJ2-3; possible D gene TRBD2, 5 bases. V was clipped by 2 bases and J by 0 bases, with 15 bases between them. Per the germline V gene, CDR1 is LGHNA and CDR2 is YNFKEQ. The CDR3 contains 17 residues. The CDR3 sequence: CASSQSGRGASTDTQYF. CDR3 bases: TGTGCCAGCAGCCAATCCGGCCGGGGAGCTAGCACAGATACGCAGTATTTT.

This chain connects TRBV12-3 or TRBV12-4 to TRBJ1-2; D gene uncertain. The length of the CDR3 is 11 residues. Trimming left V 3 bases short and J 6 bases short, with 5 bases between. The CDR3 sequence: CASSLLNGYTF. The CDR3 DNA reads as TGTGCCAGCAGTTTGTTGAATGGCTACACCTTC.

The rearrangement links TRBV19 to TRBJ2-7; 14 nucleotides agree with TRBD2. With V trimmed by 4 bases and J by 4 bases, 6 bases remained unmatched. Germline CDR1 LNHDA, CDR2 SQIVND (reference sequence). The CDR3 has 16 amino acids. The CDR3 loop reads CASSRGLAGDSYEQYF. The CDR3 nucleotides read TGTGCCAGTAGTAGGGGACTAGCGGGAGATAGTTACGAGCAGTACTTC. Full variable domain (missing parts from reference TRBV19 and TRBJ2-7): DGGITQSPKYLFRKEGQNVTLSCEQNLNHDAMYWYRQDPGQGLRLIYYSQIVNDFQKGDIAEGYSVSREKKESFPLTVTSAQKNPTAFYLCASSRGLAGDSYEQYFGPGTRLTVT.

This rearrangement joins TRBV5-1 to TRBJ2-5, with 7 bases identical to TRBD2. This CDR3 has 20 residues. The V gene's germline CDR1 is SGHRS and CDR2 YFSETQ. The ends lost 3 bases at V and 1 base at J; junction bases unmatched: 21. CDR3 protein: CASSSPRGRGTSGSQETQYF. Written as DNA, the CDR3 is TGCGCCAGCAGCTCACCCCGAGGGCGGGGGACCTCGGGGTCCCAAGAGACCCAGTACTTC.

The chain couples TRBV20-1 to TRBJ2-6; 9 bases agree with TRBD2. CDR3 length: 20 amino acids. The V gene end was trimmed by 3 bases and the J gene end by 4 bases; junction bases not matched to a gene: 19. The germline gives CDR1 DFQATT, CDR2 SNEGSKA (reference sequence). The CDR3 spells CSASPTPVGLASRGANVLTF. The DNA of the CDR3 is TGCAGTGCTAGCCCGACCCCAGTGGGACTAGCATCGCGGGGGGCCAACGTCCTGACTTTC.